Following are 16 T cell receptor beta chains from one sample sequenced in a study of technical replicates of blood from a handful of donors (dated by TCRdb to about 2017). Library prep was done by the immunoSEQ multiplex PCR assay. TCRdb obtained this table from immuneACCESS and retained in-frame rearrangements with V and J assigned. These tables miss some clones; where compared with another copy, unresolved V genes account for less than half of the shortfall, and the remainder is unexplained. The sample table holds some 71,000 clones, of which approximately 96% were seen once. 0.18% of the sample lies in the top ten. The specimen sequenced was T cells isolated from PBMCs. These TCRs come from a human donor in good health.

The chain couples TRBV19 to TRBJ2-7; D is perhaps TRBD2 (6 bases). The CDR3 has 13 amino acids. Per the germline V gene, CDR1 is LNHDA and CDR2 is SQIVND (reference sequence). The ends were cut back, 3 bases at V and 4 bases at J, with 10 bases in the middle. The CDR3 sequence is CASSIYGGYEQYF. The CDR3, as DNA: TGTGCCAGTAGTATCTATGGAGGGTACGAGCAGTACTTC.

CDR3 DNA: TGTGCCACCAGCAGAGAGGGAGGGAGGCAAGAGACCCAGTACTTC. Translating it yields CATSREGGRQETQYF. The V call is TRBV15, the J call TRBJ2-5, with TRBD2 matching over 7 bases. CDR1 LNHNV and CDR2 YYDKDF come from the germline V gene (reference sequence). The CDR3 is made up of 15 amino acids. J gave up 2 bases and V 0 bases, and 3 bases lay outside the gene matches.

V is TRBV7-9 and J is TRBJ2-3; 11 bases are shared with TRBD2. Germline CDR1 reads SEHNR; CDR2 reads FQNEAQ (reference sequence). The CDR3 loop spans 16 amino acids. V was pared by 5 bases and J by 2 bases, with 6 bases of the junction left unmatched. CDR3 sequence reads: CASSLVAGGHTDTQYF. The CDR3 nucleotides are TGTGCCAGCAGCCTCGTAGCGGGGGGGCACACAGATACGCAGTATTTT.

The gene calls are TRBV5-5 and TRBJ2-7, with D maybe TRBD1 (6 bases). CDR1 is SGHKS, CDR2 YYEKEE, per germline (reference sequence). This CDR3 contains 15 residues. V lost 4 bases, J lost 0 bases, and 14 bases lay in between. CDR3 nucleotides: TGTGCCAGCAGCATTACAGGGCCCAGCTCCTACGAGCAGTACTTC. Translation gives CASSITGPSSYEQYF.

DNA for the CDR3: TGTGCCAGCAGCTTAGATGCAGGGCAAGGCAATCAGCCCCAGCATTTT. It codes for CASSLDAGQGNQPQHF. This sequence joins TRBV11-2 and TRBJ1-5; D may be TRBD1 (5 bases). Per germline, CDR1 SGHAT and CDR2 FQNNGV. This CDR3 contains 16 residues. V was shortened by 0 bases and J by 2 bases, with 11 bases between the two germline ends.

The DNA of the CDR3 is TGTGCCAGCAGCTTATCCCCAAATACGCAGTATTTT. Amino acid sequence: CASSLSPNTQYF. The gene calls are TRBV11-3 and TRBJ2-3; D not resolved. Germline loops: CDR1 SGHNT, CDR2 YENEEA. This CDR3 is 12 amino acids long. Deletions cut 2 bases from V and 7 bases from J, with 7 bases between.

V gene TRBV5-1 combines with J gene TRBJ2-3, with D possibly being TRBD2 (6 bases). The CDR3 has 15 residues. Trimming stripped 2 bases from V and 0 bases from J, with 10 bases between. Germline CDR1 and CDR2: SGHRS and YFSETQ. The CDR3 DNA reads TGCGCCAGCAGCTTCCGGGACTGGAGCACAGATACGCAGTATTTT. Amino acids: CASSFRDWSTDTQYF. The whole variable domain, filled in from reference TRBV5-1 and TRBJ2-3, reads KAGVTQTPRYLIKTRGQQVTLSCSPISGHRSVSWYQQTPGQGLQFLFEYFSETQRNKGNFPGRFSGRQFSNSRSEMNVSTLELGDSALYLCASSFRDWSTDTQYFGPGTRLTVL.

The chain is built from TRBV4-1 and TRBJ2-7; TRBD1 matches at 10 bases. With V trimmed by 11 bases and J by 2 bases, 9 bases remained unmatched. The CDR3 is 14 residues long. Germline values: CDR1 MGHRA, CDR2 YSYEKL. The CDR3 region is CASTPGTGAYEQYF. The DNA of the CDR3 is TGCGCCTCTACGCCCGGGACAGGGGCCTACGAGCAGTACTTC.

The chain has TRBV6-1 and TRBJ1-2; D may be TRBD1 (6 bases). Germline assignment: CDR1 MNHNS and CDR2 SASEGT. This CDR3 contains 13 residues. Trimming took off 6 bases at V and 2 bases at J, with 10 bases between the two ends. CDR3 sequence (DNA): TGTGCCAGCAGGACGACAGGAAACTATGGCTACACCTTC. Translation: CASRTTGNYGYTF.

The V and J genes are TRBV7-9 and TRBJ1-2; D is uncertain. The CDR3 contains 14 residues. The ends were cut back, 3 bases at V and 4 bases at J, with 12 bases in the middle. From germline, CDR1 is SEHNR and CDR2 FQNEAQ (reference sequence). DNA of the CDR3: TGTGCCAGCAGCTTCGACCAAAGGAGCTATGGCTACACCTTC. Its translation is CASSFDQRSYGYTF.

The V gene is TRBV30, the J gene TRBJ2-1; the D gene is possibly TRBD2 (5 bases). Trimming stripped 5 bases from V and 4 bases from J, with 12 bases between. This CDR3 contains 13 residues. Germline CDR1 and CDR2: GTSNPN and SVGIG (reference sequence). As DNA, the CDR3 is TGTGCCTGGGGCTACGGAGGATACAATGAGCAGTTCTTC. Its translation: CAWGYGGYNEQFF.

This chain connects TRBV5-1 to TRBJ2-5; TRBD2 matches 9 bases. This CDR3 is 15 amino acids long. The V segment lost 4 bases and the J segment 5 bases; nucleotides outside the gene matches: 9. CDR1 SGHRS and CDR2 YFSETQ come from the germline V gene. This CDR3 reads CASSLAGGPSETQYF. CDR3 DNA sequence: TGCGCCAGCAGCCTCGCGGGGGGGCCATCTGAGACCCAGTACTTC.

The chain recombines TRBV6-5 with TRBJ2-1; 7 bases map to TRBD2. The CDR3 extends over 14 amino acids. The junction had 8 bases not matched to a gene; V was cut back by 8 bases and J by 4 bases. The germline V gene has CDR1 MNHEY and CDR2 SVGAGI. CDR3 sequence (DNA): TGTGCCAGCGGGGGACTACCATTATACAATGAGCAGTTCTTC. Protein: CASGGLPLYNEQFF.

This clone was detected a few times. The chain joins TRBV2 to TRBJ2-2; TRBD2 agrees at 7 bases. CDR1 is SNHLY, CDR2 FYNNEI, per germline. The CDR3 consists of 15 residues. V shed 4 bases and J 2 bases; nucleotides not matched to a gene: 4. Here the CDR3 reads CASSVLAGNTGELFF. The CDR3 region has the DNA TGTGCCAGCAGTGTTTTAGCGGGCAACACCGGGGAGCTGTTTTTT.

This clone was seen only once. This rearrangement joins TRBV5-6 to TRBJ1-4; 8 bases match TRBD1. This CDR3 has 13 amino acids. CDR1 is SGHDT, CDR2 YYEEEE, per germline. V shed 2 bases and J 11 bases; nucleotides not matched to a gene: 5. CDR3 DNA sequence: TGTGCCAGCAGCTTCGGGACAGGAGGGAAACTGTTTTTT. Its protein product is CASSFGTGGKLFF. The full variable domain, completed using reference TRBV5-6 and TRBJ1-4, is DAGVTQSPTHLIKTRGQQVTLRCSPKSGHDTVSWYQQALGQGPQFIFQYYEEEERQRGNFPDRFSGHQFPNYSSELNVNALLLGDSALYLCASSFGTGGKLFFGSGTQLSVL.

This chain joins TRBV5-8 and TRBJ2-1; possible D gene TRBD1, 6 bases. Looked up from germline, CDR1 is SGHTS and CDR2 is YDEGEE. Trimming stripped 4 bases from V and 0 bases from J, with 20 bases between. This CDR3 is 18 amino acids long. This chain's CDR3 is CASSPWGRGGSSYNEQFF. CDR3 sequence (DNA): TGTGCCAGCAGCCCATGGGGGCGCGGTGGGAGCTCCTACAATGAGCAGTTCTTC.